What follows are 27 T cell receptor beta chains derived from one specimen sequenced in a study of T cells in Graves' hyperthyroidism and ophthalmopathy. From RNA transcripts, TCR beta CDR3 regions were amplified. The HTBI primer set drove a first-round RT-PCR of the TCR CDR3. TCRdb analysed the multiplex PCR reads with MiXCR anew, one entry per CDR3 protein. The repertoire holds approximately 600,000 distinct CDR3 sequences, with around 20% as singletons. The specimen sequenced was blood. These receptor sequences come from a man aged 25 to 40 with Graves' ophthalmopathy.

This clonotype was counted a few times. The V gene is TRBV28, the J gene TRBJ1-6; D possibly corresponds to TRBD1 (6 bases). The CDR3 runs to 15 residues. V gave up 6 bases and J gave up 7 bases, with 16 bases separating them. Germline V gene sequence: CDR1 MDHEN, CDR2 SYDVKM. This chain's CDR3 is CASRLSDRGNSPLHF. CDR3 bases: TGTGCCAGCAGACTCAGTGATAGGGGGAATTCACCCCTCCACTTT.

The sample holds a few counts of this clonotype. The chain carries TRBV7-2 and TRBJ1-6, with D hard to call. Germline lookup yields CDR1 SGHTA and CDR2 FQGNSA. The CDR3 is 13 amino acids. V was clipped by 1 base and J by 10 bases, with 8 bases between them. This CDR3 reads CASSLERKSPLHF. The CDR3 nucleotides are TGTGCCAGCAGCTTAGAGAGGAAGTCACCCCTCCACTTT.

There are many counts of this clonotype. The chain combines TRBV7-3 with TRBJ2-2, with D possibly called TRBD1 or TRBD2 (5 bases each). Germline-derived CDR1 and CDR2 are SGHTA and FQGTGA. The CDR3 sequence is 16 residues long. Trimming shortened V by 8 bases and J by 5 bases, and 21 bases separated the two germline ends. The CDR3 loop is CASSPLGARSTGELFF. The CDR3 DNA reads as TGTGCCAGCTCACCGCTCGGGGCTAGGAGTACCGGGGAGCTGTTTTTT.

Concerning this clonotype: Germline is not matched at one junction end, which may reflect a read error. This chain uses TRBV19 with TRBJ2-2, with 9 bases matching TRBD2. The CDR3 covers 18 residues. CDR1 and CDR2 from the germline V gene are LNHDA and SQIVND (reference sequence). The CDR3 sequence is CVSSIEYLAGDNTGELFF. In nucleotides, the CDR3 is TGTGTCAGTAGTATAGAATACTTAGCGGGGGACAACACCGGGGAGCTGTTTTTT.

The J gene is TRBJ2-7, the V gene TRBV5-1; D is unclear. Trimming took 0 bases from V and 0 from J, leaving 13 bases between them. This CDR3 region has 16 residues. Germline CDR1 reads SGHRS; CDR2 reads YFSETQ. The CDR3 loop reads CASSLAESGPSYEQYF. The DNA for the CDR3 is TGCGCCAGCAGCTTGGCTGAGTCGGGCCCCTCCTACGAGCAGTACTTC.

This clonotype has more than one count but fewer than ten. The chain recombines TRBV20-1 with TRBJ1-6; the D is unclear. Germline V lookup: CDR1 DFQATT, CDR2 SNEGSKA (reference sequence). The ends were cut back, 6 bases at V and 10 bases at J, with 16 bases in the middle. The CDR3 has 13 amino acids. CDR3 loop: CSARTRSKSPLHF. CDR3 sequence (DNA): TGCAGTGCCCGAACAAGGTCCAAGTCACCCCTCCACTTT.

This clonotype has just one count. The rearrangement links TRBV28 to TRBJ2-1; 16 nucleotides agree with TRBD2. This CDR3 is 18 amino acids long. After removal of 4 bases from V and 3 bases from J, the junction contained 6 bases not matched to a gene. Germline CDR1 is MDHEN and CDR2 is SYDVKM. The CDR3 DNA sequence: TGTGCCAGCAGTTCCGGGACTAGCGGGAGGGCGGGCTACAATGAGCAGTTCTTC. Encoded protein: CASSSGTSGRAGYNEQFF. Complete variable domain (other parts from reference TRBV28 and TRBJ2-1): DVKVTQSSRYLVKRTGEKVFLECVQDMDHENMFWYRQDPGLGLRLIYFSYDVKMKEKGDIPEGYSVSREKKERFSLILESASTNQTSMYLCASSSGTSGRAGYNEQFFGPGTRLTVL.

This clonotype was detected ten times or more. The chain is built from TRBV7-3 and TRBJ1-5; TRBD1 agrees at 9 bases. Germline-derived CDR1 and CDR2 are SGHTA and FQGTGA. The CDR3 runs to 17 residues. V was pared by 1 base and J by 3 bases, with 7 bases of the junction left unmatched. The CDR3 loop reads CASSLIFRDRDNQPQHF. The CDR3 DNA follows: TGTGCCAGCAGCTTAATTTTCCGGGACAGGGACAATCAGCCCCAGCATTTT.

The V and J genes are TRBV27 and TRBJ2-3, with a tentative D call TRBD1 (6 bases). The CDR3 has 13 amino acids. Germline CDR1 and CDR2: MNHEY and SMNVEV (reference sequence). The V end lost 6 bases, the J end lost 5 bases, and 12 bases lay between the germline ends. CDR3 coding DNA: TGTGCCAGCAGCGATTTGACAGGAGATACGCAGTATTTT. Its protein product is CASSDLTGDTQYF.

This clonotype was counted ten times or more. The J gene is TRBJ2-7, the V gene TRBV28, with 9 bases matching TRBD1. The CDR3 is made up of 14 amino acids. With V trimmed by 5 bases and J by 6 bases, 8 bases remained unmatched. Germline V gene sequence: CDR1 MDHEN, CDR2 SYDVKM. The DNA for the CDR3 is TGTGCCAGCAGTCTCCCGGGACAGGGATTCGAGCAGTACTTC. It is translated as CASSLPGQGFEQYF.

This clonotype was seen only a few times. CDR3 residues: CATSESGANQPQHF. CDR3 coding DNA: TGTGCCACCAGTGAATCAGGGGCAAATCAGCCCCAGCATTTT. The chain joins TRBV24-1 to TRBJ1-5; possible D gene TRBD1, 6 bases. Germline CDR1 is KGHDR and CDR2 is SFDVKD. The V end lost 4 bases, the J end lost 4 bases, and 10 bases lay between the germline ends. This CDR3 has 14 amino acids.

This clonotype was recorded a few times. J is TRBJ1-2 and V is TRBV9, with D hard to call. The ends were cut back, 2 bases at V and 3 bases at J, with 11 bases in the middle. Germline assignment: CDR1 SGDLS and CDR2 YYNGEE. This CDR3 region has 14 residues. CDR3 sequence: CASSVTREHYGYTF. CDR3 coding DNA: TGTGCCAGCAGCGTGACAAGGGAACACTATGGCTACACCTTC.

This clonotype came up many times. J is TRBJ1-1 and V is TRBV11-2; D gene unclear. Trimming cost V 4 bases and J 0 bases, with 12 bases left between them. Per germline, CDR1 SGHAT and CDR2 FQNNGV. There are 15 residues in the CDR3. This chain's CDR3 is CASSSIPGVNTEAFF. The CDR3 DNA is TGTGCCAGCAGCTCCATCCCGGGCGTGAACACTGAAGCTTTCTTT. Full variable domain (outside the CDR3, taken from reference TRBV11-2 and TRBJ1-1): EAGVAQSPRYKIIEKRQSVAFWCNPISGHATLYWYQQILGQGPKLLIQFQNNGVVDDSQLPKDRFSAERLKGVDSTLKIQPAKLEDSAVYLCASSSIPGVNTEAFFGQGTRLTVV.

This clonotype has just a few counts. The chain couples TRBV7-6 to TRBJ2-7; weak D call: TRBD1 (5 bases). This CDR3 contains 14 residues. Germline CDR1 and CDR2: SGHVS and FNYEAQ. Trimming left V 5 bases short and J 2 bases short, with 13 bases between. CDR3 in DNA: TGTGCCAGCAGCCCTGAACAGGAAACCTACGAGCAGTACTTC. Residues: CASSPEQETYEQYF.

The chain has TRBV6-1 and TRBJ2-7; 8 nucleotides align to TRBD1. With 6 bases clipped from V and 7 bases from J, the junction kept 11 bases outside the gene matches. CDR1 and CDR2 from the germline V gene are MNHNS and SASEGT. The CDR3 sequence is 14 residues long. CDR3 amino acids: CASRPTTGVGEQYF. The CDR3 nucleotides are TGTGCCAGCAGACCGACGACAGGGGTTGGGGAGCAGTACTTC.

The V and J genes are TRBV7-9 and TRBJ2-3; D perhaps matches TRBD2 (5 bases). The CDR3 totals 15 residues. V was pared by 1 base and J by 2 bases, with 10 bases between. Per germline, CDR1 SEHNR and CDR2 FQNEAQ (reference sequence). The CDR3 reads CASSLELDFTDTQYF. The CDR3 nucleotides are TGTGCCAGCAGCTTAGAATTGGACTTCACAGATACGCAGTATTTT.

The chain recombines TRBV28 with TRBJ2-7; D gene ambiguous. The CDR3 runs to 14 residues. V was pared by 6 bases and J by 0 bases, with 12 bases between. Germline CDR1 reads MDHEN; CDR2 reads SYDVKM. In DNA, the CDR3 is TGTGCCAGCAGCCGCGGAAAGAGCTCCTACGAGCAGTACTTC. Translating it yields CASSRGKSSYEQYF.

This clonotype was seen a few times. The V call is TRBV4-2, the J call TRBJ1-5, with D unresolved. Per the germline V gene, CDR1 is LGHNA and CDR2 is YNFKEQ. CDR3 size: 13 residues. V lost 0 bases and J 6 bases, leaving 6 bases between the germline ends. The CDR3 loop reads CASSQDQSQPQHF. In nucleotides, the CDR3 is TGTGCCAGCAGCCAAGATCAGAGTCAGCCCCAGCATTTT.

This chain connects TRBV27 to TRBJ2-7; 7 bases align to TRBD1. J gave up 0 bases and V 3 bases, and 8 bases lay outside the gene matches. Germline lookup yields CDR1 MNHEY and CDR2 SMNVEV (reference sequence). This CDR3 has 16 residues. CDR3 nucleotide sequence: TGTGCCAGCAGTTTCCTCGGGACAGACTACTCCTACGAGCAGTACTTC. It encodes CASSFLGTDYSYEQYF.

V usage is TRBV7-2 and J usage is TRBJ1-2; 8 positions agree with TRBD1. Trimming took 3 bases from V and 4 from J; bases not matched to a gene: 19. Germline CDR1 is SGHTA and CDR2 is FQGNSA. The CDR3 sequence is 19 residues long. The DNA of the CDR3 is TGTGCCAGCAGCTTTGTGTATCTTGTGCGGGACAGGACCTCCTATGGCTACACCTTC. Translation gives CASSFVYLVRDRTSYGYTF.

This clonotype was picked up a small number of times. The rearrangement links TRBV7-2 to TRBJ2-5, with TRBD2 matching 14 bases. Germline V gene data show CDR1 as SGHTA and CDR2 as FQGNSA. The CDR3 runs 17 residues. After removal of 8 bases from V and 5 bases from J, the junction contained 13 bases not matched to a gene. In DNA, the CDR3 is TGTGCCAGCTCACCAACCCGACTAGCGGGAGGGCCGGAGACCCAGTACTTC. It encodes CASSPTRLAGGPETQYF.

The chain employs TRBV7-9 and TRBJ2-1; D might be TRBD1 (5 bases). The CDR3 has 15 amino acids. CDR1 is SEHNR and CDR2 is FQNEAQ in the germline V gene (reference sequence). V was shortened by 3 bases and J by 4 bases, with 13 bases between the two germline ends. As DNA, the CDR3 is TGTGCCAGCAGCTTGGTAAAGGGGCCATACAATGAGCAGTTCTTC. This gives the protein CASSLVKGPYNEQFF.

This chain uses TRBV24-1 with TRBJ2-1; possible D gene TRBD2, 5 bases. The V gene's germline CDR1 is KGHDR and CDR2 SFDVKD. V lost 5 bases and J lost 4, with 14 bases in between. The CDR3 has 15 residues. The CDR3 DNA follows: TGTGCCACCAGTGGGGAGAGAGGACGTTACAATGAGCAGTTCTTC. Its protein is CATSGERGRYNEQFF.

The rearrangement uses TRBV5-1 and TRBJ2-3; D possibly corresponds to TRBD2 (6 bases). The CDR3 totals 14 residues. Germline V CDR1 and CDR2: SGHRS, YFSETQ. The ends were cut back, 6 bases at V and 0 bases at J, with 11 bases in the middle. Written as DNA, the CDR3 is TGCGCCAGCAAAGTAGGGACTAGCACAGATACGCAGTATTTT. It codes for CASKVGTSTDTQYF.

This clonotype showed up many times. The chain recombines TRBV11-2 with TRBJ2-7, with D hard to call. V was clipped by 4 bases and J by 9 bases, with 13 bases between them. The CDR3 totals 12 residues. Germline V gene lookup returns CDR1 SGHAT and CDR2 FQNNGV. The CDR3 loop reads CASSSRPQVQYF. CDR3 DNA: TGTGCCAGCAGCTCGCGGCCGCAGGTGCAGTACTTC.

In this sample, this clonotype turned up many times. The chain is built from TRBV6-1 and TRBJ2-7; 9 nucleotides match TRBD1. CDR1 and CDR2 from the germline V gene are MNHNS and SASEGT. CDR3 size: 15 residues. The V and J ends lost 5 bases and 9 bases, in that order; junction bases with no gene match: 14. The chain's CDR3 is CASSMSGTGPVGQYF. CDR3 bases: TGTGCCAGCAGTATGTCCGGGACAGGGCCGGTTGGGCAGTACTTC.

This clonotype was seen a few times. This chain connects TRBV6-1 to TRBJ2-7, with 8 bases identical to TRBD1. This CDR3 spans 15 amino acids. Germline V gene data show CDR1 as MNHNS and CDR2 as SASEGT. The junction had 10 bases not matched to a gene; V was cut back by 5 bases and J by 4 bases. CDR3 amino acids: CASSKGQGPSYEQYF. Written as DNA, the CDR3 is TGTGCCAGCAGTAAAGGACAGGGACCTTCATACGAGCAGTACTTC.